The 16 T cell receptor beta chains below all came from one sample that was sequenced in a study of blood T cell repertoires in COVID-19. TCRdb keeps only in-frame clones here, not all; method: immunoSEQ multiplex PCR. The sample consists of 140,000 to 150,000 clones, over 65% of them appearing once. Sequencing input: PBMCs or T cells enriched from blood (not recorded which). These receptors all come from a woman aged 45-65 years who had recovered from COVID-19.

The DNA of the CDR3 is TGTGCCAGCAGCGTAGGACAGGGGGCGGTCTACGAGCAGTACTTC. The encoded protein is CASSVGQGAVYEQYF. The chain combines TRBV9 with TRBJ2-7; 10 bases map to TRBD1. The CDR3 consists of 15 residues. The V and J ends lost 0 bases and 3 bases, in that order; junction bases with no gene match: 3. The germline V gene encodes CDR1 SGDLS and CDR2 YYNGEE.

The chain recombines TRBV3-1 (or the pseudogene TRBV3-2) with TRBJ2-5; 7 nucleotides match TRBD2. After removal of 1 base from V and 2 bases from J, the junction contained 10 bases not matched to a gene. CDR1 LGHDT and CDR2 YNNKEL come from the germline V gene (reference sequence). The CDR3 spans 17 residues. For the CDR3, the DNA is TGTGCCAGCAGCCAAGCCCGGGACTATTTGCGGCAAGAGACCCAGTACTTC. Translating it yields CASSQARDYLRQETQYF.

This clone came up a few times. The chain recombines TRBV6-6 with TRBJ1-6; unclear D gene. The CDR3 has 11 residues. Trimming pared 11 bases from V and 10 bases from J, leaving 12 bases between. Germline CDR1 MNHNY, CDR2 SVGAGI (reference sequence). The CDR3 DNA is TGTGCCTGCGGGGTGGAGTCACCCCTCCACTTT. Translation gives CACGVESPLHF.

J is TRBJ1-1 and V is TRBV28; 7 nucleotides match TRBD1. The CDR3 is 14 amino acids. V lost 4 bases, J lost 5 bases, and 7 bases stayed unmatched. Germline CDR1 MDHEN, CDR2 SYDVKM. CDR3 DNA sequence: TGTGCCAGCAGTTCCGCAGGGGGTCAAACTGAAGCTTTCTTT. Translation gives CASSSAGGQTEAFF. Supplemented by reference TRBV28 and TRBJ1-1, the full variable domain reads DVKVTQSSRYLVKRTGEKVFLECVQDMDHENMFWYRQDPGLGLRLIYFSYDVKMKEKGDIPEGYSVSREKKERFSLILESASTNQTSMYLCASSSAGGQTEAFFGQGTRLTVV.

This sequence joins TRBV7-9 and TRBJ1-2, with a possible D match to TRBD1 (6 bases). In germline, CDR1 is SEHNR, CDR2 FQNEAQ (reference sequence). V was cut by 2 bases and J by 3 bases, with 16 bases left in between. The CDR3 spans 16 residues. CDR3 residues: CASSLQYQDRYYGYTF. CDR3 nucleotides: TGTGCCAGCAGCTTACAATACCAGGACAGATACTATGGCTACACCTTC.

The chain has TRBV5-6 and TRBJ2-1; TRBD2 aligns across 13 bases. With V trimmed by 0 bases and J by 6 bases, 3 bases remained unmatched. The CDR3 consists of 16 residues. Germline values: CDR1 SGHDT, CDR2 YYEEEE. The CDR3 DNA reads TGTGCCAGCAGCTTGGGACTAGCGGGGGGTCCCAATGAGCAGTTCTTC. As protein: CASSLGLAGGPNEQFF.

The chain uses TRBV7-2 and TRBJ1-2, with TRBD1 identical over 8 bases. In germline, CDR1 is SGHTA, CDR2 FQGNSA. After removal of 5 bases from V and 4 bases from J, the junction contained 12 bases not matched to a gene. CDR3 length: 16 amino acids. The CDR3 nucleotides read TGTGCCAGCAGCACCTACGGACAGGGCCCTAGCTATGGCTACACCTTC. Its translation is CASSTYGQGPSYGYTF. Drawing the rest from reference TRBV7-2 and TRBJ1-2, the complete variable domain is GAGVSQSPSNKVTEKGKDVELRCDPISGHTALYWYRQSLGQGLEFLIYFQGNSAPDKSGLPSDRFSAERTGGSVSTLTIQRTQQEDSAVYLCASSTYGQGPSYGYTFGSGTRLTVV.

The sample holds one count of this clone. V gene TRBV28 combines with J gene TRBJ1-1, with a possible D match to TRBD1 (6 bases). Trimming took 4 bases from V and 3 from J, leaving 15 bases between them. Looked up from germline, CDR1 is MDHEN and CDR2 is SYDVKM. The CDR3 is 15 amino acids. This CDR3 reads CASSSTGTADTEAFF. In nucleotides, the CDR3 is TGTGCCAGCAGTTCCACAGGGACCGCAGACACTGAAGCTTTCTTT.

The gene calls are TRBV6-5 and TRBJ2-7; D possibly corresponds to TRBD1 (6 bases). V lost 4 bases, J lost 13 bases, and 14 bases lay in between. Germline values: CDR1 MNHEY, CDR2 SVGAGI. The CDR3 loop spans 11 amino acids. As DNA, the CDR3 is TGTGCCAGCAGTTCCGGGGCAGGGGTTTACGTC. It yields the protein CASSSGAGVYV.

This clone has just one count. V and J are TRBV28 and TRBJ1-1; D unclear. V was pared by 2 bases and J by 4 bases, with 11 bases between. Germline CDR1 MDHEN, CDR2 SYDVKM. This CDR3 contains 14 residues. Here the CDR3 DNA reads TGTGCCAGCAGTTTAGGGTTGGAGGGCACTGAAGCTTTCTTT. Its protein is CASSLGLEGTEAFF.

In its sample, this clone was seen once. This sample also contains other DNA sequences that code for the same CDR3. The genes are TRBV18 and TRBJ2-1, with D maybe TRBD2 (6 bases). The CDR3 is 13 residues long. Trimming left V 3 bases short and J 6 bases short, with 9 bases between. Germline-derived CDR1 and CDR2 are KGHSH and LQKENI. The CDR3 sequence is CASSPSGGNEQFF. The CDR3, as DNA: TGTGCCAGCTCACCCTCCGGGGGCAATGAGCAGTTCTTC.

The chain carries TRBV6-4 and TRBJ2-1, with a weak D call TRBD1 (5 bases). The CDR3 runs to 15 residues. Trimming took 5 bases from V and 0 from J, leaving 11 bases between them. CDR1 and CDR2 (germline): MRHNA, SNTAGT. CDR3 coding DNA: TGTGCCAGCAGTCCCGACAGAGACTCCTACAATGAGCAGTTCTTC. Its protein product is CASSPDRDSYNEQFF.

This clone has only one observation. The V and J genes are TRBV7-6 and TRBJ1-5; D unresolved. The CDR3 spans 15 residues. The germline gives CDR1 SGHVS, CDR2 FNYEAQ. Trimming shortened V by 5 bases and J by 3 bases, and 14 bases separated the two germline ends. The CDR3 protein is CASSLTRAHNQPQHF. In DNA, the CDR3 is TGTGCCAGCAGCCTCACGAGGGCCCACAATCAGCCCCAGCATTTT.

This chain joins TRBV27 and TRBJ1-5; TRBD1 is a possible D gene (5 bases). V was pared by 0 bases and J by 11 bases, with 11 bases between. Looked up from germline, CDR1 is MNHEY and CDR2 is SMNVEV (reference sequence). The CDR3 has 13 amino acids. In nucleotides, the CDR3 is TGTGCCAGCAGTTTATCGGGGCGGTTGGCCCAGCATTTT. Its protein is CASSLSGRLAQHF.

The CDR3 loop reads CASTPSGGSYNEQFF. The DNA for the CDR3 is TGCGCCAGCACCCCCTCAGGGGGTTCCTACAATGAGCAGTTCTTC. The gene calls are TRBV5-1 and TRBJ2-1; 7 bases are a match to TRBD1. The CDR3 is 15 residues long. The ends lost 6 bases at V and 1 base at J; junction bases unmatched: 7. Germline CDR1 is SGHRS and CDR2 is YFSETQ.

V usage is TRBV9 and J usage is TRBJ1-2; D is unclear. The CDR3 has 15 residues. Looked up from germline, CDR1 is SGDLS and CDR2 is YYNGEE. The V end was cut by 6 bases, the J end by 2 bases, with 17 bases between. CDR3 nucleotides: TGTGCCAGCACCCTAACCCAAGACGGGAACTATGGCTACACCTTC. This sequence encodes CASTLTQDGNYGYTF.